The TCR beta chain under discussion was sequenced for a study of blood T cell repertoires in COVID-19. Overall study context: Collection of acute and convalescent COVID-19 samples took place in the United States, Italy and Spain. T cells, B-cell-depleted T cells, or PBMCs provided the cDNA or gDNA that served as material.

The CDR3 runs 17 residues. Germline lookup yields CDR1 GTSNPN and CDR2 SVGIG (reference sequence). The trim removed 1 base at V and 4 bases at J, leaving 9 bases unmatched. In the authors' methods: Reference gene primer amplification yielded estimated nucleated cell counts. Measured with immunoSEQ multiplex PCR; TCRdb has only the in-frame clones, and not every one. Clone size and V and J calls were adopted from that table, with D and trimming inferred from the DNA. The table has 180,000 or so clones, around 80% seen once. The receptor comes from a woman in her 70s with acute or convalescent COVID-19. The genes are TRBV30 and TRBJ1-4, with 10 bases matching TRBD1. The sequencing sample was made of peripheral blood. The CDR3 DNA is TGTGCCTGGAGTGCGGGACAGGGGCCCGGAGTTAATGAAAAACTGTTTTTT. This encodes CAWSAGQGPGVNEKLFF.